This T cell receptor (beta chain) was captured in a study of T cell responses to AZD1222 COVID-19 vaccine. Only in-frame clones appear in the TCRdb table, and some are missing; sequencing was by immunoSEQ multiplex PCR. The sample lists some 99,000 clones; 70% to 90% were seen once. Concerning this clone itself: Its antigen is unidentified.

Study observations and caveats: The donor cohort was predominantly white British with a female majority, and clonal diversity may have been underestimated. As reported, nearly half of all spike-specific TCRs target variant regions that are unmutated.

Second doses at about 4 or about 12 weeks were pooled. CDR3 size: 15 residues. Germline lookup yields CDR1 SGHRS and CDR2 YFSETQ. With 7 bases clipped from V and 7 bases from J, the junction kept 14 bases outside the gene matches. Sequencing was performed on peripheral blood, taken 28 days after the second AZD1222 dose. The V gene is TRBV5-1, the J gene TRBJ2-1; TRBD1 matches 7 bases. The sequence derives from an adult who received the AZD1222 COVID-19 vaccine. This CDR3 reads CASAQSTGTTNEQFF. CDR3 coding DNA: TGCGCCAGCGCCCAATCGACAGGGACGACGAATGAGCAGTTCTTC.